The next 30 T cell receptor beta chains were all read from a single sample in a study of technical replicates of blood from a handful of donors. Method: immunoSEQ multiplex PCR; TCRdb's copy keeps in-frame clones and lacks some. The sample lists 65,000 to 90,000 clones, around 94% occurring once. The specimen sequenced was T cells isolated from PBMCs. All receptors come from a human donor in good health.

This chain links TRBV29-1 with TRBJ2-2; tentative D call: TRBD1 (6 bases). The ends were cut back, 1 base at V and 1 base at J, with 10 bases in the middle. CDR1 is SQVTM, CDR2 ANQGSEA, per germline. This CDR3 spans 15 amino acids. The CDR3 is CSVEADSLNTGELFF. CDR3 DNA: TGCAGCGTTGAAGCGGACAGTTTGAACACCGGGGAGCTGTTTTTT.

The CDR3 region has the DNA TGTGCCAGCCTACAACTAGGATCTCAGCCCCAGCATTTT. Translating it yields CASLQLGSQPQHF. The chain has TRBV6-1 and TRBJ1-5; D is uncertain. Trimming shortened V by 8 bases and J by 6 bases, and 14 bases separated the two germline ends. The CDR3 contains 13 residues. CDR1 and CDR2 (germline): MNHNS, SASEGT.

This clone has a single count. The CDR3 loop is CASSYSGGENEQYF. The DNA of the CDR3 is TGTGCCAGCAGTTACTCAGGGGGCGAGAACGAGCAGTACTTC. The chain employs TRBV6-5 and TRBJ2-7, with TRBD1 matching over 7 bases. V trimming: 0 bases; J trimming: 5 bases; junction bases outside the gene matches: 4. This CDR3 has 14 amino acids. CDR1 is MNHEY, CDR2 SVGAGI, per germline.

The chain is built from TRBV5-4 and TRBJ2-2; D call uncertain. V lost 0 bases and J 1 base, leaving 10 bases between the germline ends. Per germline, CDR1 SGHNT and CDR2 YYREEE (reference sequence). CDR3 length: 16 residues. This CDR3 reads CASSLAAGMNTGELFF. CDR3 coding DNA: TGTGCCAGCAGCTTGGCTGCAGGTATGAACACCGGGGAGCTGTTTTTT.

The V call is TRBV29-1, the J call TRBJ2-3; TRBD2 is a possible D gene (5 bases). Germline assignment: CDR1 SQVTM and CDR2 ANQGSEA. The CDR3 is 13 residues long. V was pared by 7 bases and J by 2 bases, with 13 bases between. Written as DNA, the CDR3 is TGCAGCGCACGGGGAAGACTCACAGATACGCAGTATTTT. Translating it yields CSARGRLTDTQYF.

The chain recombines TRBV25-1 with TRBJ2-2; D is perhaps TRBD1 (5 bases). Germline V gene data show CDR1 as MGHDK and CDR2 as SYGVNS. The CDR3 is made up of 18 amino acids. V was shortened by 0 bases and J by 1 base, with 15 bases between the two germline ends. The CDR3 DNA reads as TGTGCCAGCAGTGAATATCCTCAATATACAGGGAACACCGGGGAGCTGTTTTTT. Its protein is CASSEYPQYTGNTGELFF.

The V call is TRBV27, the J call TRBJ2-7, with D possibly TRBD1 on 6 matching bases. The V end was cut by 6 bases, the J end by 6 bases, with 12 bases between. Germline V lookup: CDR1 MNHEY, CDR2 SMNVEV (reference sequence). There are 12 residues in the CDR3. The CDR3 reads CASRLQGSEQYF. The CDR3 DNA is TGTGCCAGCAGGCTTCAGGGGAGCGAGCAGTACTTC.

The chain carries TRBV6-5 and TRBJ1-1; D uncertain. V dropped 4 bases and J dropped 4 bases, with 4 bases sitting between them. Germline CDR1 MNHEY, CDR2 SVGAGI. The CDR3 extends over 11 amino acids. CDR3 bases: TGTGCCAGCAGTTTCAGCACTGAAGCTTTCTTT. It is translated as CASSFSTEAFF.

This clone was seen a handful of times. This sequence joins TRBV6-4 and TRBJ2-2; D gene unclear. This CDR3 is 13 amino acids long. The germline V gene encodes CDR1 MRHNA and CDR2 SNTAGT. Trimming shortened V by 5 bases and J by 4 bases, and 8 bases separated the two germline ends. The chain's CDR3 is CASSPTATGELFF. CDR3 DNA: TGTGCCAGCAGTCCGACTGCCACCGGGGAGCTGTTTTTT.

The rearrangement joins TRBV6-5 to TRBJ1-1; 11 positions match TRBD1. This CDR3 contains 15 residues. Germline V gene lookup returns CDR1 MNHEY and CDR2 SVGAGI. With 7 bases clipped from V and 5 bases from J, the junction kept 9 bases outside the gene matches. For the CDR3, the DNA is TGTGCCAGCATTCTACAGGGACAGGGGGATACTGAAGCTTTCTTT. Translation: CASILQGQGDTEAFF.

CDR3 in DNA: TGCGCCAGCAGCGGTCTGCCGGACTCGAACACTGAAGCTTTCTTT. It codes for CASSGLPDSNTEAFF. The V and J genes are TRBV5-1 and TRBJ1-1; no clear D. The CDR3 consists of 15 residues. The germline CDR1 and CDR2 sequences are SGHRS and YFSETQ. The V gene lost 4 bases and the J gene lost 1 base, with 14 bases spanning the gap.

The chain combines TRBV28 with TRBJ2-7; TRBD2 matches 10 bases. The CDR3 is 15 residues long. The V gene's germline CDR1 is MDHEN and CDR2 SYDVKM. V shed 6 bases and J 1 base; nucleotides not matched to a gene: 6. CDR3 in amino acids: CASRDTSGISYEQYF. The CDR3 DNA sequence: TGTGCCAGCAGGGACACTAGCGGGATTTCCTACGAGCAGTACTTC.

The chain couples TRBV10-3 to TRBJ2-1, with TRBD2 as a possible D gene (6 bases). Trimming removed 4 bases at V and 4 bases at J, with 14 bases between. Germline-derived CDR1 and CDR2 are ENHRY and SYGVKD. There are 15 residues in the CDR3. CDR3 nucleotide sequence: TGTGCCATCAGTGTAGGAGGGATCCTATACAATGAGCAGTTCTTC. Amino acid sequence: CAISVGGILYNEQFF.

V and J are TRBV28 and TRBJ2-3; the match to TRBD1 covers 9 bases. In germline, CDR1 is MDHEN, CDR2 SYDVKM. This CDR3 has 16 amino acids. V dropped 4 bases and J dropped 5; count of bases not matched to a gene: 10. CDR3: CASSYTGGGVVDTQYF. The CDR3 DNA reads TGTGCCAGCAGTTACACAGGGGGCGGAGTGGTAGATACGCAGTATTTT.

The chain combines TRBV7-9 with TRBJ2-1; 7 nucleotides agree with TRBD2. The CDR3 covers 13 residues. Germline CDR1 is SEHNR and CDR2 is FQNEAQ (reference sequence). V shed 5 bases, J shed 10 bases, and the junction held 8 bases outside the gene matches. The CDR3 region has the DNA TGTGCCAGCAGCCTCGTTAATAGCGGGGAGCAGTTCTTC. Encoded protein: CASSLVNSGEQFF.

The V call is TRBV9, the J call TRBJ2-3; D is possibly TRBD2 (5 bases). The CDR3 runs 18 residues. Germline V gene lookup returns CDR1 SGDLS and CDR2 YYNGEE. Trimming cost V 5 bases and J 0 bases, with 22 bases left between them. The CDR3 loop is CASSHPSRTSPSTDTQYF. Here the CDR3 DNA reads TGTGCCAGCAGTCATCCCAGCAGGACTTCTCCTAGCACAGATACGCAGTATTTT.

The chain links TRBV7-3 to TRBJ2-1; 14 bases map to TRBD2. The junction had 5 bases not matched to a gene; V was cut back by 3 bases and J by 7 bases. The CDR3 is made up of 16 amino acids. Germline V lookup: CDR1 SGHTA, CDR2 FQGTGA. CDR3 region: CASSFGTSGRWNEQFF. Here the CDR3 DNA reads TGTGCCAGCAGCTTCGGGACTAGCGGGAGATGGAATGAGCAGTTCTTC.

This rearrangement joins TRBV28 to TRBJ2-7, with TRBD2 as a possible D gene (6 bases). The V gene lost 6 bases and the J gene lost 3 bases, with 15 bases spanning the gap. This CDR3 contains 14 residues. Germline CDR1 is MDHEN and CDR2 is SYDVKM. CDR3 amino acids: CASSPGAGSYEQYF. The CDR3 nucleotides read TGTGCCAGCAGCCCCGGTGCCGGGAGCTACGAGCAGTACTTC. Together with reference TRBV28 and TRBJ2-7, the CDR3 gives the full variable domain: DVKVTQSSRYLVKRTGEKVFLECVQDMDHENMFWYRQDPGLGLRLIYFSYDVKMKEKGDIPEGYSVSREKKERFSLILESASTNQTSMYLCASSPGAGSYEQYFGPGTRLTVT.

V is TRBV30 and J is TRBJ2-7; 7 bases line up with TRBD1. Germline V gene data show CDR1 as GTSNPN and CDR2 as SVGIG (reference sequence). V lost 5 bases and J lost 0; bases outside the gene matches: 1. CDR3 length: 12 amino acids. The CDR3 sequence is CAWGDSSYEQYF. The CDR3 DNA sequence: TGTGCCTGGGGGGACAGCTCCTACGAGCAGTACTTC.

The chain combines TRBV5-1 with TRBJ2-2, with TRBD1 matching over 11 bases. Trimming removed 4 bases from V and 0 bases from J; junction bases left unmatched: 2. The germline CDR1 and CDR2 sequences are SGHRS and YFSETQ. This CDR3 is built from 16 residues. The CDR3 sequence is CASSPGQGANTGELFF. The CDR3 coding sequence is TGCGCCAGCAGCCCGGGACAGGGGGCGAACACCGGGGAGCTGTTTTTT.

J is TRBJ1-2 and V is TRBV30; a possible D gene is TRBD1 (6 bases). This CDR3 contains 13 residues. Trimming removed 0 bases from V and 7 bases from J, with 12 bases in between. Germline CDR1 and CDR2: GTSNPN and SVGIG (reference sequence). CDR3 DNA sequence: TGTGCCTGGAGTGTATTACAGGGTTTTGGCTACACCTTC. This codes for CAWSVLQGFGYTF. Together with reference TRBV30 and TRBJ1-2, the CDR3 gives the full variable domain: SQTIHQWPATLVQPVGSPLSLECTVEGTSNPNLYWYRQAAGRGLQLLFYSVGIGQISSEVPQNLSASRPQDRQFILSSKKLLLSDSGFYLCAWSVLQGFGYTFGSGTRLTVV.

J is TRBJ2-1 and V is TRBV19, with 7 bases that match TRBD2. CDR3 length: 16 residues. After removal of 6 bases from V and 3 bases from J, the junction contained 11 bases not matched to a gene. Looked up from germline, CDR1 is LNHDA and CDR2 is SQIVND (reference sequence). CDR3 region: CASREAAGVIYNEQFF. For the CDR3, the DNA is TGTGCCAGTAGAGAGGCCGCGGGAGTGATCTACAATGAGCAGTTCTTC.

The rearrangement uses TRBV4-3 and TRBJ1-1, with 7 bases identical to TRBD1. The germline V gene encodes CDR1 LGHNA and CDR2 YSLEER. The CDR3 sequence is 16 residues long. Trimming at V came to 1 base and at J to 2 bases, leaving 7 bases not matched to a gene. CDR3 in amino acids: CASSQVPGQINTEAFF. CDR3 nucleotides: TGCGCCAGCAGCCAAGTCCCGGGACAGATTAACACTGAAGCTTTCTTT.

The J gene is TRBJ1-1, the V gene TRBV7-9, with D uncertain. V was trimmed by 9 bases and J by 6 bases, leaving 17 bases between them. The CDR3 totals 13 residues. From germline, CDR1 is SEHNR and CDR2 FQNEAQ (reference sequence). In DNA, the CDR3 is TGTGCCAGTGTCGGGGTCTACTTGCCTGAAGCTTTCTTT. Amino acid sequence: CASVGVYLPEAFF.

The CDR3 loop is CAWGGLNGETQYF. Here the CDR3 DNA reads TGTGCCTGGGGGGGACTTAACGGAGAGACCCAGTACTTC. This chain connects TRBV30 to TRBJ2-5; D perhaps matches TRBD2 (6 bases). Trimming cost V 5 bases and J 4 bases, with 14 bases left between them. There are 13 residues in the CDR3. In germline, CDR1 is GTSNPN, CDR2 SVGIG (reference sequence).

J is TRBJ2-7 and V is TRBV27; 9 bases agree with TRBD1. The CDR3 length is 15 residues. Germline CDR1 MNHEY, CDR2 SMNVEV (reference sequence). The V gene end was trimmed by 5 bases and the J gene end by 3 bases; junction bases not matched to a gene: 8. This CDR3 reads CASSTPGQGDYEQYF. DNA of the CDR3: TGTGCCAGCAGTACACCGGGACAGGGCGACTACGAGCAGTACTTC.

The chain has TRBV6-5 and TRBJ2-7; D is unclear. V was cut by 4 bases and J by 0 bases, with 4 bases left in between. The CDR3 length is 12 residues. CDR1 MNHEY and CDR2 SVGAGI come from the germline V gene. This CDR3 is CASSSVSYEQYF. CDR3 DNA sequence: TGTGCCAGCAGTTCCGTCTCCTACGAGCAGTACTTC.

V and J are TRBV30 and TRBJ1-2; D unresolved. Germline V gene lookup returns CDR1 GTSNPN and CDR2 SVGIG (reference sequence). V was pared by 0 bases and J by 1 base, with 9 bases between. This CDR3 contains 14 residues. The CDR3 nucleotides read TGTGCCTGGAGTGTACTAGACCGTAACTATGGCTACACCTTC. Translating it yields CAWSVLDRNYGYTF.

The gene calls are TRBV27 and TRBJ1-3, with D unresolved. This CDR3 comprises 13 residues. The ends were cut back, 4 bases at V and 0 bases at J, with 4 bases in the middle. The V gene's germline CDR1 is MNHEY and CDR2 SMNVEV (reference sequence). Here the CDR3 reads CASSSYSGNTIYF. Written as DNA, the CDR3 is TGTGCCAGCAGTTCCTACTCTGGAAACACCATATATTTT.

The gene calls are TRBV5-1 and TRBJ2-7, with D possibly TRBD1 on 5 matching bases. Trimming removed 3 bases at V and 2 bases at J, with 12 bases between. Germline V lookup: CDR1 SGHRS, CDR2 YFSETQ. The CDR3 sequence is 14 residues long. The DNA of the CDR3 is TGCGCCAGCAGCTCAACAGGTTTGGCCTACGAGCAGTACTTC. Translation: CASSSTGLAYEQYF.